This TCR beta chain originates from a study of OX40 agonist ivuxolimab in advanced cancers. Study at large: A male proportion of just over 80% was recorded, with mean age around 64 years and range roughly 20 to 90. Partial responses were recorded for three patients, including one with hepatocellular carcinoma and two with cutaneous melanoma.

The germline V gene encodes CDR1 SGHNT and CDR2 YYREEE (reference sequence). The CDR3 contains 17 residues. The V end was cut by 0 bases, the J end by 0 bases, with 10 bases between. Blood sampling took place at baseline, cycle 4 day 1, and cycle 7 day 1. Study results and limitations: Certain nonresponding patients likewise had low normalized T-cell clonal expansion.

In its sample, this clone was seen once. Its target is not known. Assay used: immunoSEQ multiplex PCR; TCRdb lists only in-frame clones, some missing. The sample has tens of thousands of clones, 87% seen once. The sample here was CD4+ or CD8+ T cells sorted from blood, taken in a trial of the OX40 agonist ivuxolimab. The genes are TRBV5-4 and TRBJ2-6; no clear D. This TCR derives from an adult with an advanced solid tumor such as melanoma, head and neck, liver or kidney cancer. CDR3 amino acids: CASSLEWVTSGANVLTF. The CDR3 DNA sequence: TGTGCCAGCAGCTTGGAATGGGTGACCTCTGGGGCCAACGTCCTGACTTTC.